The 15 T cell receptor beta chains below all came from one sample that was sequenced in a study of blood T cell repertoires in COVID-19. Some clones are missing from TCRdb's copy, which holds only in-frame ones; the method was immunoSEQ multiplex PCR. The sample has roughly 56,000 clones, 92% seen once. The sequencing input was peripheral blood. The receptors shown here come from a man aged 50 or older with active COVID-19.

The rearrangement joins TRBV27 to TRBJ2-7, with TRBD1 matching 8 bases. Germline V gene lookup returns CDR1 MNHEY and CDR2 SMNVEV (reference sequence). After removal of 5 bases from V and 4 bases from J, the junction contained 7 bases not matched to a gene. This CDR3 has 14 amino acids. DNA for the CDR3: TGTGCCAGCAGTCTGGGGACAGGACCGTACGAGCAGTACTTC. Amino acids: CASSLGTGPYEQYF.

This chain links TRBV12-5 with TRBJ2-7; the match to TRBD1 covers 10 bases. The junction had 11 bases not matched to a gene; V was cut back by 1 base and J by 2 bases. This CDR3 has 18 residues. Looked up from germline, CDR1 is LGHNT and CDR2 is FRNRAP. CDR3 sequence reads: CASGLEYSGTGVPYEQYF. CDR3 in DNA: TGTGCTAGTGGTTTGGAATATTCCGGGACAGGGGTTCCCTACGAGCAGTACTTC. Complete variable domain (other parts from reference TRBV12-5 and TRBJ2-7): DARVTQTPRHKVTEMGQEVTMRCQPILGHNTVFWYRQTMMQGLELLAYFRNRAPLDDSGMPKDRFSAEMPDATLATLKIQPSEPRDSAVYFCASGLEYSGTGVPYEQYFGPGTRLTVT.

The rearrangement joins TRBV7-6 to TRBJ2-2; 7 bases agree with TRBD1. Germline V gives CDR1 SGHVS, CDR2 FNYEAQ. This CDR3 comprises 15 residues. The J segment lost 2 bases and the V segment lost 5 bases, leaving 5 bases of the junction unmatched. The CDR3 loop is CASSKDRLNTGELFF. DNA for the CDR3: TGTGCCAGCAGCAAGGACAGGTTAAACACCGGGGAGCTGTTTTTT.

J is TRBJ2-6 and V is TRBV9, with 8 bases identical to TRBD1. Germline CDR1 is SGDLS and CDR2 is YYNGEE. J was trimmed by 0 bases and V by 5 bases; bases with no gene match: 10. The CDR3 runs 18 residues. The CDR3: CASSRGTGQSSGANVLTF. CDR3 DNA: TGTGCCAGCAGTCGAGGGACAGGACAAAGCTCTGGGGCCAACGTCCTGACTTTC.

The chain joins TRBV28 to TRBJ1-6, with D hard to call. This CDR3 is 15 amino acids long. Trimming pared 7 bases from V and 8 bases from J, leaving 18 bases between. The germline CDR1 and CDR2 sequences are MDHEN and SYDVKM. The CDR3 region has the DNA TGTGCCAGCACCTTATATTTGGCAGCGGATTCACCCCTCCACTTT. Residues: CASTLYLAADSPLHF.

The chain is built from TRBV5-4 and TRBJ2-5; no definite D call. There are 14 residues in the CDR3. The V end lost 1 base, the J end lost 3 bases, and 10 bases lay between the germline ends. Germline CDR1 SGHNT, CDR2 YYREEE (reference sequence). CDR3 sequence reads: CASSLSSRKETQYF. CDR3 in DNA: TGTGCCAGCAGCTTGAGTTCTAGAAAAGAGACCCAGTACTTC.

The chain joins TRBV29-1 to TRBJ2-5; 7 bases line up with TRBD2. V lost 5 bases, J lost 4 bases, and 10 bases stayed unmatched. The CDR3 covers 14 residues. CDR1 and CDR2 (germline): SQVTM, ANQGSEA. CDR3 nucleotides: TGCAGCGTTCATAACTTCTCTAGCGGAGAGACCCAGTACTTC. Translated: CSVHNFSSGETQYF.

The CDR3 loop reads CASSERDSNQPQHF. The CDR3 nucleotides are TGTGCCAGCAGCGAGAGGGATAGCAATCAGCCCCAGCATTTT. The gene calls are TRBV9 and TRBJ1-5, with D unresolved. V lost 3 bases, J lost 0 bases, and 7 bases lay in between. Germline V gene lookup returns CDR1 SGDLS and CDR2 YYNGEE. The CDR3 covers 14 residues. Variable domain in full (rest from reference TRBV9 and TRBJ1-5): DSGVTQTPKHLITATGQRVTLRCSPRSGDLSVYWYQQSLDQGLQFLIQYYNGEERAKGNILERFSAQQFPDLHSELNLSSLELGDSALYFCASSERDSNQPQHFGDGTRLSIL.

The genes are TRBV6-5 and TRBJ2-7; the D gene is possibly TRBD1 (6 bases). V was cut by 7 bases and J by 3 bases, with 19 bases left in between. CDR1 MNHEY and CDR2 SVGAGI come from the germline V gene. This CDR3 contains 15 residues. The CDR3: CASKPGTTGGYEQYF. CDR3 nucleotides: TGTGCCAGCAAACCTGGGACAACCGGCGGCTACGAGCAGTACTTC.

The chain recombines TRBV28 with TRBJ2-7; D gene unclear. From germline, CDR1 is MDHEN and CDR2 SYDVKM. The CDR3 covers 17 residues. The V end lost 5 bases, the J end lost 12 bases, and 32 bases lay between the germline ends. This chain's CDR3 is CASSPNPLPLREDRRYF. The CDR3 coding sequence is TGTGCCAGCAGTCCCAACCCCTTACCTCTTAGAGAGGATCGGCGGTACTTC.

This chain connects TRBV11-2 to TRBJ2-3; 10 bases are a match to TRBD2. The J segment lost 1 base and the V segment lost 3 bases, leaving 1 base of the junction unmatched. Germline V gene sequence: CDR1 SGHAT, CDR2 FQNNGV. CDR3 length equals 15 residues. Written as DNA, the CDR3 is TGTGCCAGCAGCTTGCTAGCGGGGGGCACAGATACGCAGTATTTT. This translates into CASSLLAGGTDTQYF.

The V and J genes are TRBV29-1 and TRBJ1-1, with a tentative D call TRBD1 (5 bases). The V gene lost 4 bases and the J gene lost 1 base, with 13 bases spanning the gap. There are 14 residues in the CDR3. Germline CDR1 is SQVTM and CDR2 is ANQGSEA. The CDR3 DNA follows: TGCAGCGTTGTTTTAGGGGCTAAGAACACTGAAGCTTTCTTT. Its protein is CSVVLGAKNTEAFF.

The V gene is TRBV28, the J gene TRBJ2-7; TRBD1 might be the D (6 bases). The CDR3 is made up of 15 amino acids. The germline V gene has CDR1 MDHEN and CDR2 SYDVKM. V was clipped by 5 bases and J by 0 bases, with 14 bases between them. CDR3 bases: TGTGCCAGCAGTCCTCAGGGGTTGTTCTCCTACGAGCAGTACTTC. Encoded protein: CASSPQGLFSYEQYF.

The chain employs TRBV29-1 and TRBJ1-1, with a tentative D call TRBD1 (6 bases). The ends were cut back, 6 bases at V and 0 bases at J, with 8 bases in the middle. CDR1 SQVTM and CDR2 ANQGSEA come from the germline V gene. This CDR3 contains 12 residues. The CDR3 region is CSVTGLNTEAFF. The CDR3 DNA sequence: TGCAGCGTGACAGGCCTGAACACTGAAGCTTTCTTT.

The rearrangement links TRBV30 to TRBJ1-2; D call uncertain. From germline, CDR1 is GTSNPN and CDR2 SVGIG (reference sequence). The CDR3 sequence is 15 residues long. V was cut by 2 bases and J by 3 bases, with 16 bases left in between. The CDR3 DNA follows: TGTGCCTGGAGTCTCACCCACGAGAGTCACTATGGCTACACCTTC. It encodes CAWSLTHESHYGYTF. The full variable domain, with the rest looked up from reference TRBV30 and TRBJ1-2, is SQTIHQWPATLVQPVGSPLSLECTVEGTSNPNLYWYRQAAGRGLQLLFYSVGIGQISSEVPQNLSASRPQDRQFILSSKKLLLSDSGFYLCAWSLTHESHYGYTFGSGTRLTVV.